The source of this T cell receptor (beta chain) is a study of blood T cell repertoires in COVID-19. Study-wide background: T cells, B-cell-depleted T cells, or PBMCs supplied cDNA or gDNA.

Deletions cut 1 base from V and 4 bases from J, with 8 bases between. CDR1 and CDR2 from the germline V gene are SGHNT and YYREEE (reference sequence). CDR3 size: 13 residues. Generated by immunoSEQ multiplex PCR, the TCRdb table keeps only in-frame clones and is missing some. The table has hundreds of thousands of clones, 82% seen once. Sequenced input: peripheral blood. The V gene is TRBV5-4, the J gene TRBJ2-5; D call uncertain. This TCR was sampled from a woman over 75 with acute or convalescent COVID-19. In DNA, the CDR3 is TGTGCCAGCAGCTTGCCCGTCGGAGAGACCCAGTACTTC. Residues: CASSLPVGETQYF. The full variable domain, rest sourced from reference TRBV5-4 and TRBJ2-5, is ETGVTQSPTHLIKTRGQQVTLRCSSQSGHNTVSWYQQALGQGPQFIFQYYREEENGRGNFPPRFSGLQFPNYSSELNVNALELDDSALYLCASSLPVGETQYFGPGTRLLVL.